One sample yielded the 3 T cell receptor beta chains listed below, sequenced in a study of T cell repertoires in cytomegalovirus infection. A single record per CDR3 protein comes from TCRdb applying MiXCR to the reads. Here the sample spans fewer than 250,000 distinct CDR3 sequences, 20% to 25% being singletons. The source material was CD8+ T cells from PBMCs. The receptors derive from a human donor in good health (CMV status not recorded). Some clones in this sample may be carry-over from other donors' samples.

This clonotype was counted a few times. The chain recombines TRBV6-2 or TRBV6-3 with TRBJ2-1, with D perhaps TRBD1 or TRBD2 (5 bases each). The V and J ends lost 2 bases and 9 bases respectively, with 11 bases between them. CDR1 is MNHEY and CDR2 is SVGEGT in the germline V gene. CDR3 size: 13 residues. The CDR3 here is CASSYIRETEQFF. The CDR3 coding sequence is TGTGCCAGCAGTTACATCAGGGAGACTGAGCAGTTCTTC.

The CDR3 DNA is TGTGCCAGCAGCCAAGAAGTCCCCCGCAGGGGTGGGCGCACTGAAGCTTTCTTT. Translating it yields CASSQEVPRRGGRTEAFF. The chain uses TRBV3-1 and TRBJ1-1; weak D call: TRBD1 (6 bases). V lost 0 bases to trimming and J lost 4 bases, with 21 bases between them. CDR1 and CDR2 (germline): LGHDT, YNNKEL (reference sequence). This CDR3 spans 18 amino acids.

The gene calls are TRBV6-1 and TRBJ2-5; no clear D. The CDR3 runs 13 residues. CDR1 MNHNS and CDR2 SASEGT come from the germline V gene. Trimming took off 4 bases at V and 4 bases at J, with 10 bases between the two ends. This chain's CDR3 is CASSVWAIETQYF. The CDR3 DNA reads TGTGCCAGCAGTGTCTGGGCGATAGAGACCCAGTACTTC.